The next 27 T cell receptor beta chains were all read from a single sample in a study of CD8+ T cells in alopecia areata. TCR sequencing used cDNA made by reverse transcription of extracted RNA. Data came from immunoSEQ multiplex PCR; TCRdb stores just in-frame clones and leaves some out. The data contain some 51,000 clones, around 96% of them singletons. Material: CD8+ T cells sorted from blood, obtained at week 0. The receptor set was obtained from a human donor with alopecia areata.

CDR3 region: CASSLALRDEQFF. The CDR3 region has the DNA TGTGCCAGCAGCTTAGCGCTACGGGATGAGCAGTTCTTC. The chain employs TRBV7-6 and TRBJ2-1, with D unresolved. The V end lost 0 bases, the J end lost 8 bases, and 8 bases lay between the germline ends. This CDR3 has 13 residues. CDR1 is SGHVS and CDR2 is FNYEAQ in the germline V gene.

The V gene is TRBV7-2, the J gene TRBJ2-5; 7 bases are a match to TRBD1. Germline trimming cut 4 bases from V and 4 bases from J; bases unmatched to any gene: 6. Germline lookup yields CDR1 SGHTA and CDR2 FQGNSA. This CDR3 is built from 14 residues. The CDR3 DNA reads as TGTGCCAGCAGCTGGACAGGAACGACAGAGACCCAGTACTTC. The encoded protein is CASSWTGTTETQYF.

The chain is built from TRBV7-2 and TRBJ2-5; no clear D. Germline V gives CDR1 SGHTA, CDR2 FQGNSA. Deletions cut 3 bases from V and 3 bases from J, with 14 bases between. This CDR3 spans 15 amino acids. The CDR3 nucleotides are TGTGCCAGCAGCTTTTTAAACTGGGGAAAAGAGACCCAGTACTTC. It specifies CASSFLNWGKETQYF.

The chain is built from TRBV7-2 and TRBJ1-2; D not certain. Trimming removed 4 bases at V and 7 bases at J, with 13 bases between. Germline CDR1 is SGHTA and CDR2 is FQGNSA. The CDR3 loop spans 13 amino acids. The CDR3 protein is CASSSGEFTGYTF. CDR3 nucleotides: TGTGCCAGCAGCTCCGGTGAATTTACTGGCTACACCTTC.

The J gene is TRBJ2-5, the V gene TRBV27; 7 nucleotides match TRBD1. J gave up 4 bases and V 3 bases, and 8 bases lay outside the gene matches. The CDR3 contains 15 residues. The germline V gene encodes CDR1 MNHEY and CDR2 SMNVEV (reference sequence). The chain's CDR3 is CASSFPPDRRETQYF. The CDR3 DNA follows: TGTGCCAGCAGTTTCCCACCGGACAGGCGAGAGACCCAGTACTTC.

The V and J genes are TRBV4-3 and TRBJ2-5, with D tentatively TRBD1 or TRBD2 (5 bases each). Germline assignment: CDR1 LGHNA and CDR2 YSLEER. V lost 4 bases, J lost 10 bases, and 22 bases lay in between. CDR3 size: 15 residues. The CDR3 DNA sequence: TGCGCCAGCAGCCCCACCAAGTTGGGGGATAGCAGCCAGTACTTC. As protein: CASSPTKLGDSSQYF.

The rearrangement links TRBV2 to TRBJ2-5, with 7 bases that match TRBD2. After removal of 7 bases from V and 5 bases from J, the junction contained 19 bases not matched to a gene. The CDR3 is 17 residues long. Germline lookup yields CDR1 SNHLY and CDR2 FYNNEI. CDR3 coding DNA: TGTGCCAGCACTTCTAGCGGAAGCAACTTTTGGCAGGAGACCCAGTACTTC. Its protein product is CASTSSGSNFWQETQYF.

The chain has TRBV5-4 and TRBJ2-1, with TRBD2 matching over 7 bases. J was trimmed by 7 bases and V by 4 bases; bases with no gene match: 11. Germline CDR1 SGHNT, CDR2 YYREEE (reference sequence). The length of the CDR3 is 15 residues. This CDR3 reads CASSPWTRGFNEQFF. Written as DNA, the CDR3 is TGTGCCAGCAGCCCGTGGACTAGAGGATTTAATGAGCAGTTCTTC. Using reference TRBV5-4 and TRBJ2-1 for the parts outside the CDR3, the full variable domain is ETGVTQSPTHLIKTRGQQVTLRCSSQSGHNTVSWYQQALGQGPQFIFQYYREEENGRGNFPPRFSGLQFPNYSSELNVNALELDDSALYLCASSPWTRGFNEQFFGPGTRLTVL.

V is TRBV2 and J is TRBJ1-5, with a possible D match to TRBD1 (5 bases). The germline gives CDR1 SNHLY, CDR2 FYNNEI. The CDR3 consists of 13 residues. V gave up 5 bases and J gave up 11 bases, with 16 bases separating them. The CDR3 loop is CASSTGFPWAQHF. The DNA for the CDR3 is TGTGCCAGCAGTACAGGATTTCCTTGGGCCCAGCATTTT.

The CDR3 DNA follows: TGCGCCAGCAGTCCTAGACAGGGGGGCTACGAGCAGTACTTC. It codes for CASSPRQGGYEQYF. V gene TRBV5-1 combines with J gene TRBJ2-7; 9 bases line up with TRBD1. CDR3 length: 14 residues. Trimming removed 5 bases from V and 3 bases from J; junction bases left unmatched: 6. Looked up from germline, CDR1 is SGHRS and CDR2 is YFSETQ.

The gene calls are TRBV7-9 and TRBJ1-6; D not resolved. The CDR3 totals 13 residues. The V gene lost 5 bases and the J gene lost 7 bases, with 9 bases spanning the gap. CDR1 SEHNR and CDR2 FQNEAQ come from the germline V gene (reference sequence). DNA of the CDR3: TGTGCCAGCAGCCCAGGTCAAAATTCACCCCTCCACTTT. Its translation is CASSPGQNSPLHF. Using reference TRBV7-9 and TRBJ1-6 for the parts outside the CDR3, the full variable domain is DTGVSQNPRHKITKRGQNVTFRCDPISEHNRLYWYRQTLGQGPEFLTYFQNEAQLEKSRLLSDRFSAERPKGSFSTLEIQRTEQGDSAMYLCASSPGQNSPLHFGNGTRLTVT.

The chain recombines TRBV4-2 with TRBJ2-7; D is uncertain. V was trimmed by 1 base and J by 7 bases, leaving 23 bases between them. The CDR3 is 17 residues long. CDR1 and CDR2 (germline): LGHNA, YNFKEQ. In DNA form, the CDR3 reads TGTGCCAGCAGCCAAGCAAGTTCGTCATATAGATTTGGGGAGCAGTACTTC. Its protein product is CASSQASSSYRFGEQYF.

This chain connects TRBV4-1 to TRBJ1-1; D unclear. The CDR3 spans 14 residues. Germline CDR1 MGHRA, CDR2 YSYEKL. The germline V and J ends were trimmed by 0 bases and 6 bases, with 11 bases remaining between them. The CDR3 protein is CASSQEVGVAEAFF. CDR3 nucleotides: TGCGCCAGCAGCCAAGAAGTTGGGGTCGCTGAAGCTTTCTTT.

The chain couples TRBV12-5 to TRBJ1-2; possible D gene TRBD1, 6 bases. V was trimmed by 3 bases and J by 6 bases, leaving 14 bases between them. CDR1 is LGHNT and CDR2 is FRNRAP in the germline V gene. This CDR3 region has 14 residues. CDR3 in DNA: TGTGCTAGTGGTTTAGGGGGGGCGCAGGATGGCTACACCTTC. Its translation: CASGLGGAQDGYTF.

The CDR3 spells CASSQETAYSNQPQHF. CDR3 DNA sequence: TGTGCCAGCAGCCAAGAAACAGCTTATAGCAATCAGCCCCAGCATTTT. The chain recombines TRBV4-2 with TRBJ1-5, with D hard to call. In germline, CDR1 is LGHNA, CDR2 YNFKEQ. CDR3 size: 16 residues. Trimming stripped 0 bases from V and 0 bases from J, with 9 bases between.

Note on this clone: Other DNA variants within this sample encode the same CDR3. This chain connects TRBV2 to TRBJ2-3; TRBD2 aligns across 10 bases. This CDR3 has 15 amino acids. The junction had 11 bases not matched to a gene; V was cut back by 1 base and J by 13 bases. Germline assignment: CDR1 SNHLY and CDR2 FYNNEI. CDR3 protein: CASSEGRGGAGGEYF. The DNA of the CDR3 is TGTGCCAGCAGTGAAGGGCGGGGAGGAGCGGGGGGGGAGTATTTT.

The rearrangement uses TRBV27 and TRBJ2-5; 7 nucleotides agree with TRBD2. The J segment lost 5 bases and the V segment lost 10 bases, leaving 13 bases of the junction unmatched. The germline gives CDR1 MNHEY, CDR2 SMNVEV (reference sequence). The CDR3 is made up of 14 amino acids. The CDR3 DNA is TGTGCCACCTCCTATTCCGGGGGGACGGAGACCCAGTACTTC. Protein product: CATSYSGGTETQYF.

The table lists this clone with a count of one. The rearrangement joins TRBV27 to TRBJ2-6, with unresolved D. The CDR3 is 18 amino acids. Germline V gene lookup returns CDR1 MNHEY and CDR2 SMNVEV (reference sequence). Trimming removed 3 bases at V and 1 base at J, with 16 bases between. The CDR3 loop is CASSFVGLLGSGANVLTF. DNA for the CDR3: TGTGCCAGCAGTTTCGTTGGTCTGTTAGGTTCTGGGGCCAACGTCCTGACTTTC.

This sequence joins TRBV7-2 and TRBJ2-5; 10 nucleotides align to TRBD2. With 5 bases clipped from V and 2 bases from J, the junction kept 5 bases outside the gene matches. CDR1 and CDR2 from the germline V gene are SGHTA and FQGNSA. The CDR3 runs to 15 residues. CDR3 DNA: TGTGCCAGCAGCCTTGGACTAGCGGATCAAGAGACCCAGTACTTC. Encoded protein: CASSLGLADQETQYF.

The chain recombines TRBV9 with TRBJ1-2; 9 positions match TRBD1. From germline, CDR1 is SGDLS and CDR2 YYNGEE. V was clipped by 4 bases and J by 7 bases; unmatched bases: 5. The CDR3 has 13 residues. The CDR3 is CASSSGQGLGYTF. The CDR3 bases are TGTGCCAGCAGCTCGGGACAGGGCCTTGGCTACACCTTC.

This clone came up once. The CDR3 loop reads CASSQDLPRTGGLETTEAFF. The CDR3 DNA is TGCGCCAGCAGCCAAGACTTACCCAGGACAGGGGGCTTGGAGACCACTGAAGCTTTCTTT. This chain connects TRBV4-1 to TRBJ1-1; the match to TRBD1 covers 11 bases. The CDR3 totals 20 residues. The junction had 16 bases not matched to a gene; V was cut back by 0 bases and J by 4 bases. Germline values: CDR1 MGHRA, CDR2 YSYEKL.

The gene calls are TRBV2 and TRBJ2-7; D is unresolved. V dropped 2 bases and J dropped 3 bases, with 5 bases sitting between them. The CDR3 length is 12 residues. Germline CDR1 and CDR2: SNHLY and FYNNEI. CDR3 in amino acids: CASSERGYEQYF. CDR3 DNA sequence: TGTGCCAGCAGTGAAAGAGGCTACGAGCAGTACTTC.

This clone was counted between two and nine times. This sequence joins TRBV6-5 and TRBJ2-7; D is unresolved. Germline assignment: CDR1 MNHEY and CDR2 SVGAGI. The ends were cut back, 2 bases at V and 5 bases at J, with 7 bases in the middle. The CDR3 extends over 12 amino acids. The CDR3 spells CASSYTPDEQYF. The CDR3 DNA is TGTGCCAGCAGTTACACGCCGGACGAGCAGTACTTC.

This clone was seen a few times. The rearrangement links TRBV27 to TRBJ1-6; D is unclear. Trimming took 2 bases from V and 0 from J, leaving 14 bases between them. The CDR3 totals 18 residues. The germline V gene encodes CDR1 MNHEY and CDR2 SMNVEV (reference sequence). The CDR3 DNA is TGTGCCAGCAGTTTAAGCGGGTCGCCGAGCTCCTATAATTCACCCCTCCACTTT. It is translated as CASSLSGSPSSYNSPLHF.

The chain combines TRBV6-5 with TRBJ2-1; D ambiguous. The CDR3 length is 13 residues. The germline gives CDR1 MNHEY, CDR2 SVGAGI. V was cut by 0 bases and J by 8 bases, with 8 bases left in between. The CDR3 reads CASSYSSFDEQFF. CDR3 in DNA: TGTGCCAGCAGTTACTCTAGTTTCGATGAGCAGTTCTTC.

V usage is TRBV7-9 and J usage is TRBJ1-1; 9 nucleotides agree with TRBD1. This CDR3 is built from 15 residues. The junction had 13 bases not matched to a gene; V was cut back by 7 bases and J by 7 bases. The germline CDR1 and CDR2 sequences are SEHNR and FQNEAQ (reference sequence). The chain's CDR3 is CASTAPGTGKDEAFF. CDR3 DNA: TGTGCCAGCACGGCACCCGGGACAGGGAAGGATGAAGCTTTCTTT.

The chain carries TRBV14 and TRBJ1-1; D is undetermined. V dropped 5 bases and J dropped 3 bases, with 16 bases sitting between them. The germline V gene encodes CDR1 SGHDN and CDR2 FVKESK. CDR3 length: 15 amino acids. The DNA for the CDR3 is TGTGCCAGCAGCATGAAAATAGGGCTCTACACTGAAGCTTTCTTT. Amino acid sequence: CASSMKIGLYTEAFF. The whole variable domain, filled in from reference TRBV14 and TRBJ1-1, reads EAGVTQFPSHSVIEKGQTVTLRCDPISGHDNLYWYRRVMGKEIKFLLHFVKESKQDESGMPNNRFLAERTGGTYSTLKVQPAELEDSGVYFCASSMKIGLYTEAFFGQGTRLTVV.